Described below is a single T cell receptor beta chain sequence and its context. The record originates from a study of blood T cell repertoires in COVID-19. The method was immunoSEQ multiplex PCR; TCRdb's version includes in-frame clones alone and lacks a portion of them. This table has more than 95,000 clones, just under 85% appearing once. The specimen was peripheral blood. The clonotype was recovered from a woman of 80 years or more with active or convalescent COVID-19.

Here the CDR3 reads CAAQRTGIYMGNTIYF. The CDR3 bases are TGTGCCGCTCAACGGACGGGGATTTATATGGGAAACACCATATATTTT. The rearrangement links TRBV19 to TRBJ1-3; D is unclear. The germline CDR1 and CDR2 sequences are LNHDA and SQIVND (reference sequence). Trimming shortened V by 11 bases and J by 4 bases, and 24 bases separated the two germline ends. The CDR3 runs to 16 residues.